What follows are 26 T cell receptor beta chains derived from one specimen sequenced in a study of T cell changes during pregnancy in multiple sclerosis. The data were produced by immunoSEQ multiplex PCR, yet TCRdb's version contains in-frame clones alone and is incomplete. The sample records 51,000 or so clones, 93% being singletons. Here the sequenced sample was peripheral blood, taken in the second trimester of pregnancy. These receptor sequences come from a female donor with multiple sclerosis, enrolled in a pregnancy study.

CDR3: CASSETLYEQYF. The CDR3 DNA reads TGTGCCAGCAGTGAGACTCTCTACGAGCAGTACTTC. The chain combines TRBV28 with TRBJ2-7; D is unresolved. V was cut by 5 bases and J by 3 bases, with 8 bases left in between. Germline-derived CDR1 and CDR2 are MDHEN and SYDVKM. The CDR3 sequence is 12 residues long. Variable domain in full (rest from reference TRBV28 and TRBJ2-7): DVKVTQSSRYLVKRTGEKVFLECVQDMDHENMFWYRQDPGLGLRLIYFSYDVKMKEKGDIPEGYSVSREKKERFSLILESASTNQTSMYLCASSETLYEQYFGPGTRLTVT.

The V call is TRBV10-3, the J call TRBJ1-2, with D perhaps TRBD1 (5 bases). The CDR3 is made up of 13 amino acids. Germline loops: CDR1 ENHRY, CDR2 SYGVKD. With 8 bases removed from V and 4 bases from J, the gap between germline ends came to 14 bases. The CDR3 nucleotides are TGTGCCATCTGGGGCGGACTAGGCTATGGCTACACCTTC. It yields the protein CAIWGGLGYGYTF.

The gene calls are TRBV29-1 and TRBJ2-3; TRBD2 matches 11 bases. V gave up 6 bases and J gave up 5 bases; unmatched junction bases: 4. CDR3 length equals 13 residues. The germline V gene encodes CDR1 SQVTM and CDR2 ANQGSEA. The CDR3 loop is CSVASGRLDTQYF. CDR3 bases: TGCAGCGTGGCTAGCGGGAGGTTAGATACGCAGTATTTT.

This chain connects TRBV2 to TRBJ2-7, with 9 positions matching TRBD2. CDR3 length: 15 residues. With 7 bases clipped from V and 4 bases from J, the junction kept 11 bases outside the gene matches. Germline loops: CDR1 SNHLY, CDR2 FYNNEI. CDR3 coding DNA: TGTGCCAGCACCCTTCCGGGACTAGCTGGATACGAGCAGTACTTC. Its translation is CASTLPGLAGYEQYF.

The J gene is TRBJ1-4, the V gene TRBV29-1; the D is unclear. Per germline, CDR1 SQVTM and CDR2 ANQGSEA. V lost 2 bases and J 3 bases, leaving 22 bases between the germline ends. The CDR3 loop spans 18 amino acids. The CDR3, as DNA: TGCAGCGTTGAACAAGGCCCTGGGGTCCCGGGAGCTAATGAAAAACTGTTTTTT. It specifies CSVEQGPGVPGANEKLFF.

The chain joins TRBV7-6 to TRBJ2-7; 8 positions agree with TRBD1. The CDR3 length is 15 residues. Trimming cost V 4 bases and J 3 bases; bases outside gene matches: 8. Germline V gene lookup returns CDR1 SGHVS and CDR2 FNYEAQ. In DNA, the CDR3 is TGTGCCAGCAGCTCAGCTAGGACAGGGTTCTACGAGCAGTACTTC. This translates into CASSSARTGFYEQYF. Based on the CDR3 plus reference TRBV7-6 and TRBJ2-7, the full variable domain is GAGVSQSPRYKVTKRGQDVALRCDPISGHVSLYWYRQALGQGPEFLTYFNYEAQQDKSGLPNDRFSAERPEGSISTLTIQRTEQRDSAMYRCASSSARTGFYEQYFGPGTRLTVT.

This sequence joins TRBV5-4 and TRBJ2-2; 7 nucleotides line up with TRBD1. Germline V gene sequence: CDR1 SGHNT, CDR2 YYREEE (reference sequence). J gave up 1 base and V 3 bases, and 3 bases lay outside the gene matches. The CDR3 has 15 residues. The CDR3, as DNA: TGTGCCAGCAGCTCGGGACAGATGAACACCGGGGAGCTGTTTTTT. As protein: CASSSGQMNTGELFF.

V and J are TRBV6-6 and TRBJ1-1; D perhaps matches TRBD1 (6 bases). CDR1 and CDR2 from the germline V gene are MNHNY and SVGAGI (reference sequence). The length of the CDR3 is 15 residues. Trimming took off 4 bases at V and 11 bases at J, with 23 bases between the two ends. The CDR3: CASSSRQVFGVEAFF. The CDR3 coding sequence is TGTGCCAGCAGTTCGAGACAGGTTTTTGGGGTGGAGGCTTTCTTT.

This rearrangement joins TRBV5-1 to TRBJ2-3; 7 nucleotides agree with TRBD2. The CDR3 consists of 16 residues. The V gene's germline CDR1 is SGHRS and CDR2 YFSETQ. V shed 0 bases, J shed 2 bases, and the junction held 6 bases outside the gene matches. CDR3 sequence: CASSLDLAAFTDTQYF. The CDR3 DNA reads as TGCGCCAGCAGCTTGGATCTAGCGGCCTTCACAGATACGCAGTATTTT. Full variable domain (remainder filled in from reference TRBV5-1 and TRBJ2-3): KAGVTQTPRYLIKTRGQQVTLSCSPISGHRSVSWYQQTPGQGLQFLFEYFSETQRNKGNFPGRFSGRQFSNSRSEMNVSTLELGDSALYLCASSLDLAAFTDTQYFGPGTRLTVL.

This chain joins TRBV9 and TRBJ2-3, with TRBD2 matching 9 bases. J was trimmed by 5 bases and V by 0 bases; bases with no gene match: 4. The CDR3 spans 15 residues. Germline V gene lookup returns CDR1 SGDLS and CDR2 YYNGEE. CDR3 residues: CASSVGAGGGDTQYF. DNA of the CDR3: TGTGCCAGCAGCGTAGGGGCGGGAGGGGGAGATACGCAGTATTTT.

The J gene is TRBJ1-4, the V gene TRBV9; 8 bases match TRBD1. The junction had 8 bases not matched to a gene; V was cut back by 0 bases and J by 7 bases. CDR3 size: 16 residues. Per germline, CDR1 SGDLS and CDR2 YYNGEE. For the CDR3, the DNA is TGTGCCAGCAGCGTAGGGCAGGGGGCGCGTGGTGAAAAACTGTTTTTT. Translating it yields CASSVGQGARGEKLFF.

This chain joins TRBV6-5 and TRBJ2-5, with TRBD1 matching over 11 bases. Looked up from germline, CDR1 is MNHEY and CDR2 is SVGAGI. V shed 8 bases, J shed 5 bases, and the junction held 10 bases outside the gene matches. There are 15 residues in the CDR3. This CDR3 is CASSLRTGGVETQYF. For the CDR3, the DNA is TGTGCCAGCTCTTTGCGGACAGGGGGCGTCGAGACCCAGTACTTC.

The chain links TRBV5-6 to TRBJ2-6, with D possibly TRBD1 on 6 matching bases. The V and J ends lost 5 bases and 0 bases respectively, with 9 bases between them. This CDR3 has 15 residues. Germline V gives CDR1 SGHDT, CDR2 YYEEEE. The CDR3 loop reads CASRLQGSGANVLTF. Written as DNA, the CDR3 is TGTGCCAGCAGACTACAGGGCTCTGGGGCCAACGTCCTGACTTTC.

The chain links TRBV6-5 to TRBJ2-1; 9 bases line up with TRBD1. V was clipped by 6 bases and J by 9 bases; unmatched bases: 0. This CDR3 has 11 residues. Germline V lookup: CDR1 MNHEY, CDR2 SVGAGI. CDR3 amino acids: CASRTGGEQFF. DNA of the CDR3: TGTGCCAGCAGGACAGGGGGTGAGCAGTTCTTC.

This chain connects TRBV28 to TRBJ2-5, with D perhaps matching TRBD1 (6 bases). CDR3 length: 13 amino acids. Trimming left V 5 bases short and J 5 bases short, with 12 bases between. Germline-derived CDR1 and CDR2 are MDHEN and SYDVKM. The CDR3 sequence is CASSIQGRETQYF. The DNA for the CDR3 is TGTGCCAGCAGTATACAGGGTCGGGAGACCCAGTACTTC.

The chain is built from TRBV2 and TRBJ1-5; weak D call: TRBD1 (6 bases). The CDR3 length is 15 residues. V dropped 5 bases and J dropped 3 bases, with 14 bases sitting between them. CDR1 SNHLY and CDR2 FYNNEI come from the germline V gene. CDR3 sequence reads: CASSPDSLNNQPQHF. CDR3 coding DNA: TGTGCCAGCAGTCCGGACAGCTTAAACAATCAGCCCCAGCATTTT.

The V and J genes are TRBV27 and TRBJ2-7; a possible D gene is TRBD2 (5 bases). Trimming stripped 1 base from V and 5 bases from J, with 12 bases between. CDR3 length: 14 amino acids. From germline, CDR1 is MNHEY and CDR2 SMNVEV (reference sequence). The DNA of the CDR3 is TGTGCCAGCAGTTTATGGTCGGGGATTGACGAGCAGTACTTC. Protein product: CASSLWSGIDEQYF.

The count of this clone is one. The V and J genes are TRBV6-7 and TRBJ2-7, with 13 bases matching TRBD2. TRBV6-7 is marked as an open reading frame, function uncertain. The V gene end was trimmed by 5 bases and the J gene end by 4 bases; junction bases not matched to a gene: 23. The CDR3 is 21 residues long. For the CDR3, the DNA is TGTGCCAGCAGTAAACGAACCAAAACTTGGACTAGCGGGAGTAGGAGGTACGAGCAGTACTTC. This gives the protein CASSKRTKTWTSGSRRYEQYF.

This chain joins TRBV6-4 and TRBJ2-1, with TRBD2 matching over 13 bases. Germline CDR1 MRHNA, CDR2 SNTAGT. The CDR3 is 18 amino acids. After removal of 9 bases from V and 5 bases from J, the junction contained 16 bases not matched to a gene. CDR3 sequence reads: CARRGGTSGKLLNNEQFF. DNA for the CDR3: TGTGCCAGAAGGGGGGGGACTAGCGGGAAATTACTTAACAATGAGCAGTTCTTC.

The V gene is TRBV7-2, the J gene TRBJ2-5; a weak D match, TRBD1 (6 bases). From germline, CDR1 is SGHTA and CDR2 FQGNSA. CDR3 length equals 12 residues. V lost 3 bases to trimming and J lost 9 bases, with 11 bases between them. Here the CDR3 reads CASSLTQGPQYF. In nucleotides, the CDR3 is TGTGCCAGCAGCTTGACACAGGGTCCCCAGTACTTC.

J is TRBJ2-3 and V is TRBV27; D not certain. CDR1 is MNHEY, CDR2 SMNVEV, per germline (reference sequence). The germline V and J ends were trimmed by 2 bases and 2 bases, with 8 bases remaining between them. The CDR3 extends over 14 amino acids. This CDR3 is CASSLNTLTDTQYF. The CDR3 region has the DNA TGTGCCAGCAGTTTAAACACCCTCACAGATACGCAGTATTTT.

This rearrangement joins TRBV27 to TRBJ1-5; 8 bases are shared with TRBD1. Per germline, CDR1 MNHEY and CDR2 SMNVEV (reference sequence). V was clipped by 5 bases and J by 3 bases; unmatched bases: 9. This CDR3 is 16 amino acids long. The CDR3 coding sequence is TGTGCCAGCAGTAGGGCCAGGGGGCAGGCCAATCAGCCCCAGCATTTT. Amino acid sequence: CASSRARGQANQPQHF.

This rearrangement joins TRBV11-3 to TRBJ2-2; D is perhaps TRBD1 (5 bases). This CDR3 contains 18 residues. V lost 0 bases and J 5 bases, leaving 19 bases between the germline ends. From germline, CDR1 is SGHNT and CDR2 YENEEA. CDR3 sequence: CASSLERQSTVFTGELFF. CDR3 nucleotides: TGTGCCAGCAGCTTAGAACGTCAGTCGACAGTATTTACCGGGGAGCTGTTTTTT.

V gene TRBV5-1 combines with J gene TRBJ2-2, with a possible D match to TRBD1 (6 bases). Germline V gene sequence: CDR1 SGHRS, CDR2 YFSETQ. V lost 5 bases and J lost 4, with 12 bases in between. The CDR3 extends over 14 amino acids. This chain's CDR3 is CASRATGSTGELFF. The CDR3, as DNA: TGCGCCAGCAGGGCTACAGGGTCCACCGGGGAGCTGTTTTTT.

The chain combines TRBV6-5 with TRBJ2-7; TRBD2 matches at 9 bases. This CDR3 has 15 amino acids. CDR1 and CDR2 from the germline V gene are MNHEY and SVGAGI. The ends lost 3 bases at V and 5 bases at J; junction bases unmatched: 8. CDR3 DNA sequence: TGTGCCAGCAGTTATATTCTAGCGGGACTAAACGAGCAGTACTTC. Its protein is CASSYILAGLNEQYF.

The rearrangement links TRBV7-9 to TRBJ2-7, with 12 nucleotides matching TRBD2. V lost 3 bases and J lost 2; bases outside the gene matches: 8. Germline CDR1 and CDR2: SEHNR and FQNEAQ (reference sequence). There are 17 residues in the CDR3. The CDR3 DNA follows: TGTGCCAGCAGCTTGGGACTAGCGGGCCAGCTCACCTACGAGCAGTACTTC. This translates into CASSLGLAGQLTYEQYF.